This entry lists 10 T cell receptor beta chains sequenced from one sample in a study of identical twins. TCRdb called the 5' RACE reads again in MiXCR, with one record for every CDR3 protein. The sample consists of a few hundred thousand distinct CDR3 sequences, about 8% of them appearing once. These data were also reused for a study on yellow fever vaccine responses in identical twins.

The sequenced sample was CD8+ T cells sorted from blood. These receptors were taken from a young woman in good health.

This clonotype was counted ten times or more. CDR3 region: CASRASGGLSTDTQYF. Written as DNA, the CDR3 is TGTGCCAGCAGAGCCTCGGGGGGCCTTAGCACAGATACGCAGTATTTT. The chain has TRBV4-2 and TRBJ2-3, with a tentative D call TRBD2 (7 bases). V shed 6 bases and J shed 0 bases, with 16 bases lying between them. The CDR3 has 16 amino acids. Germline values: CDR1 LGHNA, CDR2 YNFKEQ.

This clonotype was seen a handful of times. CDR3 in amino acids: CASLGIGTLRTDTQYF. The CDR3 nucleotides are TGTGCCAGCTTAGGAATCGGGACGTTGAGGACAGATACGCAGTATTTT. The chain links TRBV7-8 to TRBJ2-3; D possibly uses TRBD1 or TRBD2 (5 bases each). This CDR3 has 16 amino acids. V lost 8 bases and J lost 3, with 21 bases in between. Germline lookup yields CDR1 SGHVS and CDR2 FQNEAQ. Drawing the rest from reference TRBV7-8 and TRBJ2-3, the complete variable domain is GAGVSQSPRYKVAKRGQDVALRCDPISGHVSLFWYQQALGQGPEFLTYFQNEAQLDKSGLPSDRFFAERPEGSVSTLKIQRTQQEDSAVYLCASLGIGTLRTDTQYFGPGTRLTVL.

This clonotype showed up many times. The chain uses TRBV29-1 and TRBJ2-3; 12 nucleotides agree with TRBD2. The trim removed 8 bases at V and 6 bases at J, leaving 9 bases unmatched. CDR3 length: 14 amino acids. Germline assignment: CDR1 SQVTM and CDR2 ANQGSEA. This CDR3 is CSLPLAGGWDTQYF. In nucleotides, the CDR3 is TGCAGCCTACCACTAGCGGGAGGTTGGGATACGCAGTATTTT.

The table lists this clonotype with a few counts. The rearrangement joins TRBV28 to TRBJ2-1, with 9 bases lining up with TRBD2. This CDR3 contains 15 residues. CDR1 is MDHEN and CDR2 is SYDVKM in the germline V gene. V lost 0 bases, J lost 4 bases, and 1 base stayed unmatched. CDR3 coding DNA: TGTGCCAGCAGTTTATGGCGGGAGGGATACAATGAGCAGTTCTTC. It translates to CASSLWREGYNEQFF.

The rearrangement links TRBV20-1 to TRBJ2-7; TRBD2 is a possible D gene (7 bases). Germline V gives CDR1 DFQATT, CDR2 SNEGSKA (reference sequence). This CDR3 is 14 amino acids long. V lost 3 bases, J lost 3 bases, and 15 bases lay in between. CDR3 in DNA: TGCAGTGCTAGGGGCAGGGGAGGGTACTACGAGCAGTACTTC. Amino acids: CSARGRGGYYEQYF.

The CDR3 here is CASSLGSELAGAGNEQFF. The DNA for the CDR3 is TGTGCCAGCAGCTTGGGCTCGGAACTAGCGGGAGCTGGTAATGAGCAGTTCTTC. The V gene is TRBV5-6, the J gene TRBJ2-1; TRBD2 agrees at 11 bases. The germline V gene encodes CDR1 SGHDT and CDR2 YYEEEE. With V trimmed by 0 bases and J by 7 bases, 12 bases remained unmatched. The length of the CDR3 is 18 residues.

V usage is TRBV20-1 and J usage is TRBJ2-3, with 8 bases identical to TRBD2. The CDR3 covers 15 residues. With 0 bases clipped from V and 0 bases from J, the junction kept 2 bases outside the gene matches. Looked up from germline, CDR1 is DFQATT and CDR2 is SNEGSKA (reference sequence). This CDR3 is CSARDPSGSTDTQYF. The DNA for the CDR3 is TGCAGTGCTAGAGATCCTAGCGGGAGCACAGATACGCAGTATTTT.

This clonotype turned up a few times. The chain recombines TRBV14 with TRBJ2-3; 7 bases fit TRBD2. Looked up from germline, CDR1 is SGHDN and CDR2 is FVKESK. The CDR3 sequence is 16 residues long. Trimming cost V 3 bases and J 2 bases; bases outside gene matches: 8. This CDR3 reads CASSQIAGGYTDTQYF. The CDR3 DNA follows: TGTGCCAGCAGCCAGATTGCCGGGGGGTACACAGATACGCAGTATTTT.

In its sample, this clonotype was seen many times. The rearrangement joins TRBV6-6 to TRBJ2-1; the D gene is possibly TRBD2 (7 bases). CDR3 length: 12 amino acids. Germline values: CDR1 MNHNY, CDR2 SVGAGI (reference sequence). V was pared by 11 bases and J by 3 bases, with 11 bases between. The CDR3 here is CAAGALYNEQFF. Written as DNA, the CDR3 is TGTGCCGCGGGGGCACTCTACAATGAGCAGTTCTTC.

This clonotype was counted at least ten times. V and J are TRBV29-1 and TRBJ2-7; 11 nucleotides agree with TRBD2. Germline CDR1 is SQVTM and CDR2 is ANQGSEA. Losses at the gene ends were 0 bases for V and 3 bases for J; bases not matched to a gene: 7. This CDR3 comprises 16 residues. The CDR3 loop is CSVEDGTSGEDYEQYF. The CDR3 region has the DNA TGCAGCGTTGAAGACGGGACTAGCGGTGAAGACTACGAGCAGTACTTC.